This T cell receptor beta chain is from a study of CD8 T cells in ankylosing spondylitis. Libraries of TCR beta came from quantitative 5'-RACE with molecular barcodes. TCRdb re-analysed the 5' RACE reads in MiXCR, keeping a single row per CDR3 protein. Of around 180,000 distinct CDR3 sequences in the sample, over 10% were seen once. Germline V gives CDR1 DFQATT, CDR2 SNEGSKA (reference sequence). The CDR3 has 15 residues. With V trimmed by 3 bases and J by 0 bases, 8 bases remained unmatched. This receptor was taken from a female donor with ankylosing spondylitis or in good health (not recorded which). The chain joins TRBV20-1 to TRBJ2-7, with 7 positions matching TRBD2. The sample was blood, either unsorted or a sorted T cell fraction (not recorded which). The CDR3 is CSARSSSGASYEQYF. The CDR3 coding sequence is TGCAGTGCTAGGTCATCCAGCGGGGCCTCCTACGAGCAGTACTTC.